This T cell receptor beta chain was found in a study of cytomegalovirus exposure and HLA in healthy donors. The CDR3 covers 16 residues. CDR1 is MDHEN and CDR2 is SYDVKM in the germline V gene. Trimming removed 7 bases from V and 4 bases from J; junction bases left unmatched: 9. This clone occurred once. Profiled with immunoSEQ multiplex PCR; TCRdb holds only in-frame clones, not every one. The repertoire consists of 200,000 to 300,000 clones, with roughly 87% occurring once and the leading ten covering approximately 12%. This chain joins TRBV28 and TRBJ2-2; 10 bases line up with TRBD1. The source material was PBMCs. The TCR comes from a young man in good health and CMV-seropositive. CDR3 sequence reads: CASTRPGQGTTGELFF. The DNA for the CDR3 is TGTGCCAGCACCCGACCGGGACAGGGGACCACCGGGGAGCTGTTTTTT.